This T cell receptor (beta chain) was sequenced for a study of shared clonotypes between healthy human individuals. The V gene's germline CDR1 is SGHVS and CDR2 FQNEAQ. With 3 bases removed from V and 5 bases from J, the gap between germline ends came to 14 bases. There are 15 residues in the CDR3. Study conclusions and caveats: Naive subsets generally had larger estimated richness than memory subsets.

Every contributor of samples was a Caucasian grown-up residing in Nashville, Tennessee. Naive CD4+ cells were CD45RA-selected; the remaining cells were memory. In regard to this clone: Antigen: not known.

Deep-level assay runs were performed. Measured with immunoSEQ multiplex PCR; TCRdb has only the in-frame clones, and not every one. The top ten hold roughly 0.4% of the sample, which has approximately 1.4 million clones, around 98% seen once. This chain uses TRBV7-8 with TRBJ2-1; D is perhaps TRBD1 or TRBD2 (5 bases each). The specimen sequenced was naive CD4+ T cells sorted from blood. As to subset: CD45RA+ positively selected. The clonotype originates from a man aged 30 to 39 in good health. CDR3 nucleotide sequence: TGTGCCAGCAGCTTCCTTTTAGGGACGAACAATGAGCAGTTCTTC. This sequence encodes CASSFLLGTNNEQFF. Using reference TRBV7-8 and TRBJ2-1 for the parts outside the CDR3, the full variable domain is GAGVSQSPRYKVAKRGQDVALRCDPISGHVSLFWYQQALGQGPEFLTYFQNEAQLDKSGLPSDRFFAERPEGSVSTLKIQRTQQEDSAVYLCASSFLLGTNNEQFFGPGTRLTVL.